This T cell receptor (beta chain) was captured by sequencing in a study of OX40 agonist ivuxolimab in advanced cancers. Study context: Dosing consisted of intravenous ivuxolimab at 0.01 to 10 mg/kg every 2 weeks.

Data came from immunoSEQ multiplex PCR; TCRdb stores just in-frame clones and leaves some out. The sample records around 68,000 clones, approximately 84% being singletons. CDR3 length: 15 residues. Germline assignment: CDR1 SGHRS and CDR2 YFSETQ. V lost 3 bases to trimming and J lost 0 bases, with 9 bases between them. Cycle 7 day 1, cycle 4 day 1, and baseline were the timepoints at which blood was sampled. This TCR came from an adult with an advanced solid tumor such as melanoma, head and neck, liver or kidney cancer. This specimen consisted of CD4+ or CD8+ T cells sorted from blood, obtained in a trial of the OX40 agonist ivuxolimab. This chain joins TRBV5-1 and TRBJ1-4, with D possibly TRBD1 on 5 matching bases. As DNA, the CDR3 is TGCGCCAGCAGCTGGGACGGATCAACTAATGAAAAACTGTTTTTT. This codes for CASSWDGSTNEKLFF.